These 28 T cell receptor beta chains originate from one sample sequenced in a study of cytomegalovirus exposure and HLA in healthy donors. Use of 60 Vbeta and 13 Jbeta primers characterized the PCR. Assay used: immunoSEQ multiplex PCR; TCRdb lists only in-frame clones, some missing. The table records roughly 76,000 clones, approximately 90% of them present only once. Sequenced sample: PBMCs. These receptors were obtained from a woman younger than 45 in good health and CMV-seronegative.

This clone has just one count. The chain has TRBV5-1 and TRBJ2-3; TRBD1 agrees at 7 bases. This CDR3 comprises 17 residues. Germline lookup yields CDR1 SGHRS and CDR2 YFSETQ. V lost 0 bases and J lost 1; bases outside the gene matches: 8. The CDR3 DNA reads as TGCGCCAGCAGCTTGGGGGTGACAGGGATTCGCACAGATACGCAGTATTTT. It encodes CASSLGVTGIRTDTQYF.

The chain employs TRBV11-3 and TRBJ2-5; 10 nucleotides match TRBD2. This CDR3 region has 18 residues. V was clipped by 1 base and J by 5 bases; unmatched bases: 13. CDR1 SGHNT and CDR2 YENEEA come from the germline V gene. The CDR3 nucleotides are TGTGCCAGCAGCTTAGGGGGGGCGACTAGCGGGCACCGGGAGACCCAGTACTTC. It yields the protein CASSLGGATSGHRETQYF.

This chain uses TRBV19 with TRBJ1-1; 8 bases match TRBD1. This CDR3 region has 17 residues. V lost 6 bases and J lost 2; bases outside the gene matches: 14. Germline V gene lookup returns CDR1 LNHDA and CDR2 SQIVND (reference sequence). DNA of the CDR3: TGTGCCAGTAGAGGAATGGCGCAGGGGGCCCTTAACACTGAAGCTTTCTTT. Translation gives CASRGMAQGALNTEAFF.

V and J are TRBV19 and TRBJ1-2, with 9 bases aligning to TRBD1. V trimming: 5 bases; J trimming: 8 bases; junction bases outside the gene matches: 15. The CDR3 extends over 16 amino acids. The V gene's germline CDR1 is LNHDA and CDR2 SQIVND (reference sequence). The CDR3 DNA sequence: TGTGCCAGTAGTCGGAGTCTCGAGGACAGGGGAGGAGGCTACACCTTC. Amino acid sequence: CASSRSLEDRGGGYTF.

This clone was seen just once. The chain couples TRBV14 to TRBJ1-1; no reliable D call. V was trimmed by 2 bases and J by 4 bases, leaving 14 bases between them. Germline V gene data show CDR1 as SGHDN and CDR2 as FVKESK. The CDR3 loop spans 15 amino acids. CDR3 protein: CASSQMEGWGTEAFF. CDR3 nucleotides: TGTGCCAGCAGCCAAATGGAGGGTTGGGGCACTGAAGCTTTCTTT.

This clone has only one observation. The CDR3 here is CASSLGLAGSTDTQYF. The CDR3 DNA sequence: TGTGCCAGCAGCTTGGGACTAGCGGGGAGCACAGATACGCAGTATTTT. V usage is TRBV5-6 and J usage is TRBJ2-3; 11 bases line up with TRBD2. Germline V gene lookup returns CDR1 SGHDT and CDR2 YYEEEE. V trimming: 0 bases; J trimming: 0 bases; junction bases outside the gene matches: 0. The CDR3 loop spans 16 amino acids.

The chain couples TRBV4-2 to TRBJ2-3; TRBD2 matches at 14 bases. The CDR3 spans 18 residues. The V segment lost 6 bases and the J segment 1 base; nucleotides outside the gene matches: 9. From germline, CDR1 is LGHNA and CDR2 YNFKEQ. CDR3 coding DNA: TGTGCCAGCAGTCCGGGACTAGCGGGAGTTGAGGGCACAGATACGCAGTATTTT. Its protein is CASSPGLAGVEGTDTQYF.

This chain uses TRBV7-2 with TRBJ2-1; possibly TRBD2 for D (6 bases). CDR1 SGHTA and CDR2 FQGNSA come from the germline V gene. This CDR3 region has 17 residues. The V end lost 5 bases, the J end lost 0 bases, and 17 bases lay between the germline ends. CDR3 bases: TGTGCCAGCAGCCTCTATTCTCCGGGAGACTCCTACAATGAGCAGTTCTTC. This translates into CASSLYSPGDSYNEQFF.

The V call is TRBV27, the J call TRBJ1-3; D is ambiguous. Germline CDR1 and CDR2: MNHEY and SMNVEV (reference sequence). The CDR3 sequence is 11 residues long. Trimming left V 6 bases short and J 4 bases short, with 4 bases between. CDR3 sequence (DNA): TGTGCCAGCAGGGAGGGAAACACCATATATTTT. Translation gives CASREGNTIYF.

This chain joins TRBV7-3 and TRBJ1-1, with D possibly TRBD1 on 5 matching bases. Trimming left V 5 bases short and J 2 bases short, with 12 bases between. Per the germline V gene, CDR1 is SGHTA and CDR2 is FQGTGA. CDR3 length equals 14 residues. CDR3: CASSPSQGNTEAFF. The DNA of the CDR3 is TGTGCCAGCAGCCCCAGTCAGGGAAACACTGAAGCTTTCTTT.

The chain links TRBV5-1 to TRBJ2-3; 10 nucleotides match TRBD2. Trimming took 4 bases from V and 0 from J; bases not matched to a gene: 2. The CDR3 spans 15 residues. Looked up from germline, CDR1 is SGHRS and CDR2 is YFSETQ. CDR3 sequence reads: CASSVTSGSTDTQYF. Written as DNA, the CDR3 is TGCGCCAGCAGCGTGACTAGCGGGAGCACAGATACGCAGTATTTT.

This chain joins TRBV29-1 and TRBJ1-1; D is undetermined. The CDR3 consists of 14 residues. The germline V gene encodes CDR1 SQVTM and CDR2 ANQGSEA. V lost 7 bases to trimming and J lost 2 bases, with 17 bases between them. DNA for the CDR3: TGCAGCGCCCCAAGCCCGGGGATAAACACTGAAGCTTTCTTT. Translated, it gives CSAPSPGINTEAFF.

There are a few counts of this clone. This sequence joins TRBV4-1 and TRBJ2-1; D gene unclear. The CDR3 has 17 amino acids. From germline, CDR1 is MGHRA and CDR2 YSYEKL. V shed 0 bases and J shed 4 bases, with 16 bases lying between them. The CDR3 DNA sequence: TGCGCCAGCAGCCAAGATTTAGTGAAAAAGCTATACAATGAGCAGTTCTTC. It yields the protein CASSQDLVKKLYNEQFF.

This clone occurred a few times. The chain combines TRBV5-1 with TRBJ2-2; 9 nucleotides agree with TRBD2. The CDR3 covers 16 residues. Per the germline V gene, CDR1 is SGHRS and CDR2 is YFSETQ. With 3 bases clipped from V and 3 bases from J, the junction kept 6 bases outside the gene matches. The CDR3, as DNA: TGCGCCAGCAGCTCTACCGGGACTAGCTACACCGGGGAGCTGTTTTTT. This encodes CASSSTGTSYTGELFF.

This chain's CDR3 is CASSLETGQDTQYF. CDR3 coding DNA: TGTGCCAGCAGCTTGGAGACAGGTCAGGATACGCAGTATTTT. The gene calls are TRBV5-8 and TRBJ2-3; maybe TRBD1 (6 bases). Germline-derived CDR1 and CDR2 are SGHTS and YDEGEE. The CDR3 extends over 14 amino acids. The ends were cut back, 0 bases at V and 6 bases at J, with 11 bases in the middle. Complete variable domain (other parts from reference TRBV5-8 and TRBJ2-3): EAGVTQSPTHLIKTRGQQATLRCSPISGHTSVYWYQQALGLGLQFLLWYDEGEERNRGNFPPRFSGRQFPNYSSELNVNALELEDSALYLCASSLETGQDTQYFGPGTRLTVL.

DNA for the CDR3: TGTGCCAGCAGCCAAGAGTTAGCGGGAGACACAGATACGCAGTATTTT. Amino acids: CASSQELAGDTDTQYF. This chain links TRBV4-2 with TRBJ2-3, with 9 bases fitting TRBD2. The V gene end was trimmed by 0 bases and the J gene end by 2 bases; junction bases not matched to a gene: 3. Germline loops: CDR1 LGHNA, CDR2 YNFKEQ. The CDR3 extends over 16 amino acids.

V usage is TRBV9 and J usage is TRBJ2-3; 10 bases fit TRBD2. The V gene end was trimmed by 0 bases and the J gene end by 3 bases; junction bases not matched to a gene: 4. This CDR3 region has 16 residues. The V gene's germline CDR1 is SGDLS and CDR2 YYNGEE. Here the CDR3 reads CASSVVDSGRTDTQYF. The CDR3 DNA follows: TGTGCCAGCAGCGTAGTCGATAGCGGGAGGACAGATACGCAGTATTTT.

This clone was detected only a few times. V usage is TRBV5-1 and J usage is TRBJ1-2; D perhaps matches TRBD1 (5 bases). With 4 bases removed from V and 8 bases from J, the gap between germline ends came to 18 bases. Germline V gene data show CDR1 as SGHRS and CDR2 as YFSETQ. The CDR3 spans 14 residues. CDR3: CASSPYGTLGGYTF. CDR3 sequence (DNA): TGCGCCAGCAGCCCTTACGGGACTCTAGGCGGCTACACCTTC.

V and J are TRBV9 and TRBJ2-7, with 8 nucleotides matching TRBD1. Germline V gives CDR1 SGDLS, CDR2 YYNGEE. The CDR3 extends over 16 amino acids. The ends lost 2 bases at V and 3 bases at J; junction bases unmatched: 10. DNA of the CDR3: TGTGCCAGCAGCGTCGACCTCCGGACAGGGAGCTACGAGCAGTACTTC. It specifies CASSVDLRTGSYEQYF.

The J gene is TRBJ2-2, the V gene TRBV7-6; 7 nucleotides line up with TRBD1. With V trimmed by 3 bases and J by 6 bases, 4 bases remained unmatched. The germline gives CDR1 SGHVS, CDR2 FNYEAQ. The CDR3 contains 14 residues. The CDR3 loop is CASSFIGGAGELFF. DNA for the CDR3: TGTGCCAGCAGCTTTATAGGGGGCGCCGGGGAGCTGTTTTTT.

The chain employs TRBV7-9 and TRBJ2-7; 8 bases line up with TRBD1. This CDR3 spans 15 amino acids. Germline assignment: CDR1 SEHNR and CDR2 FQNEAQ (reference sequence). The trim removed 4 bases at V and 3 bases at J, leaving 8 bases unmatched. The CDR3 here is CASSSDREWSYEQYF. CDR3 DNA sequence: TGTGCCAGCAGCTCGGACAGGGAGTGGAGCTACGAGCAGTACTTC.

This sequence joins TRBV19 and TRBJ2-5, with 8 bases aligning to TRBD1. V lost 6 bases, J lost 3 bases, and 3 bases stayed unmatched. Per germline, CDR1 LNHDA and CDR2 SQIVND (reference sequence). The CDR3 is made up of 13 amino acids. CDR3 sequence (DNA): TGTGCCAGTAGCAGGGGGCCAGAAGAGACCCAGTACTTC. Translation gives CASSRGPEETQYF.

The J gene is TRBJ2-7, the V gene TRBV12-5, with TRBD1 matching over 8 bases. The CDR3 is made up of 15 amino acids. From germline, CDR1 is LGHNT and CDR2 FRNRAP. After removal of 3 bases from V and 1 base from J, the junction contained 5 bases not matched to a gene. CDR3 bases: TGTGCTAGTGGTTTCCAGGGGGCTGGGTCCTACGAGCAGTACTTC. Its protein product is CASGFQGAGSYEQYF.

The V and J genes are TRBV19 and TRBJ1-4, with TRBD1 matching over 9 bases. Germline V gives CDR1 LNHDA, CDR2 SQIVND (reference sequence). The V and J ends lost 6 bases and 5 bases, in that order; junction bases with no gene match: 4. The length of the CDR3 is 14 residues. The CDR3, as DNA: TGTGCCAGTAGCGACAGGGGGGGGAATGAAAAACTGTTTTTT. Its translation: CASSDRGGNEKLFF.

The chain combines TRBV6-6 with TRBJ2-2; weak D call: TRBD2 (6 bases). Trimming shortened V by 6 bases and J by 7 bases, and 12 bases separated the two germline ends. This CDR3 region has 13 residues. Per germline, CDR1 MNHNY and CDR2 SVGAGI (reference sequence). CDR3 bases: TGTGCCAGCAGCCCCGGCGGGAACGGGGAGCTGTTTTTT. Translation: CASSPGGNGELFF.

The chain couples TRBV18 to TRBJ1-1, with 10 positions matching TRBD1. The trim removed 3 bases at V and 1 base at J, leaving 5 bases unmatched. CDR1 and CDR2 from the germline V gene are KGHSH and LQKENI. This CDR3 spans 16 amino acids. CDR3 region: CASSPGTGVSNTEAFF. In DNA form, the CDR3 reads TGTGCCAGCTCACCCGGGACAGGGGTGTCGAACACTGAAGCTTTCTTT.

Worth noting for this clone: A read error may account for a junction end that differs from germline. The rearrangement joins TRBV7-7 to TRBJ2-2; no definite D call. The CDR3 is made up of 12 amino acids. The germline CDR1 and CDR2 sequences are SSHAT and FNYEAQ (reference sequence). The CDR3 sequence is CASSPRAGELFF. The CDR3 nucleotides are TGTGCTAGCAGCCCCCGGGCCGGGGAGCTGTTTTTT.

The chain recombines TRBV28 with TRBJ2-7, with D possibly TRBD1 on 5 matching bases. V lost 3 bases, J lost 0 bases, and 9 bases lay in between. This CDR3 is built from 14 residues. Germline loops: CDR1 MDHEN, CDR2 SYDVKM. CDR3 loop: CASSLVDTSYEQYF. The CDR3 DNA sequence: TGTGCCAGCAGTTTGGTGGACACCTCCTACGAGCAGTACTTC.